Listed below are T cell receptor beta chains from one sample, sequenced in a study of blood T cell repertoires in COVID-19. Profiled with immunoSEQ multiplex PCR; TCRdb holds only in-frame clones, not every one. The profile shows roughly 250,000 clones, 82% of them singletons. The specimen was peripheral blood. The source of these receptors is a woman aged 60-75 years with active or convalescent COVID-19. Each CDR3 is given with its conserved first and last residue. The order of the fields is J gene, V gene, D gene, clone size, CDR3 protein, CDR3 DNA. The D gene is left open where the match is weak. Clone size is stated in some rows and not others, as once, few, many or a class when expanded.

TRBJ2-3 | TRBV19 | NA | NA | CASSTTGGRDTQYF | TGTGCCAGTAGCACCACGGGGGGCAGGGATACGCAGTATTTT
TRBJ2-1 | TRBV3-1/TRBV3-2 | TRBD2 | NA | CASRPLAGGYNEQFF | TGTGCCAGCAGACCTCTAGCGGGGGGCTACAATGAGCAGTTCTTC
TRBJ1-3 | TRBV5-1 | NA | NA | CASSLVGESGNTIYF | TGCGCCAGCAGCTTGGTAGGGGAAAGTGGAAACACCATATATTTT
TRBJ2-5 | TRBV6-5 | TRBD1 | once | CASSTRTGRETQYF | TGTGCCAGCAGTACACGGACAGGGAGAGAGACCCAGTACTTC
TRBJ2-7 | TRBV27 | NA | few | CASSPTGSYEQYF | TGTGCCAGCAGTCCGACAGGTTCCTACGAGCAGTACTTC
TRBJ2-7 | TRBV7-9 | TRBD2 | NA | CASSQRGGTAYEQYF | TGTGCCAGCAGCCAACGCGGGGGTACGGCCTACGAGCAGTACTTC
TRBJ2-2 | TRBV6-5 | TRBD2 | NA | CASRGTPGGSGELFF | TGTGCCAGCAGGGGAACGCCGGGGGGTTCCGGGGAGCTGTTTTTT
TRBJ1-2 | TRBV15 | TRBD1 | NA | CATSRDYGAGGLGYGYTF | TGTGCCACCAGCAGAGATTACGGGGCAGGGGGCTTGGGCTATGGCTACACCTTC
TRBJ2-7 | TRBV6-5 | TRBD1 | NA | CASSFRDSDPYEQYF | TGTGCCAGCAGTTTCCGGGACAGTGATCCCTACGAGCAGTACTTC
TRBJ1-5 | TRBV6-5 | NA | NA | CASTTGNQPQHF | TGTGCCAGCACCACAGGGAATCAGCCCCAGCATTTT
TRBJ1-5 | TRBV10-1 | NA | medium-sized | CASSEGGNSNQPQHF | TGCGCCAGCAGTGAGGGGGGGAATAGCAATCAGCCCCAGCATTTT
TRBJ2-7 | TRBV19 | TRBD1 | NA | CASSKTGTGIPYEQYF | TGTGCCAGTAGTAAAACCGGGACAGGGATCCCCTACGAGCAGTACTTC
TRBJ2-4 | TRBV5-1 | TRBD1 | NA | CASSLGITTGDLAKNIQYF | TGCGCCAGCAGCTTGGGGATAACCACAGGGGACCTAGCCAAAAACATTCAGTACTTC
TRBJ1-2 | TRBV7-9 | TRBD1 | once | CASSLQGFPSGYTF | TGTGCCAGCAGCCTACAGGGGTTCCCCTCTGGCTACACCTTC
TRBJ1-1 | TRBV20-1 | TRBD1 | NA | CSASTGANTEAFF | TGCAGTGCTAGTACAGGGGCGAACACTGAAGCTTTCTTT
TRBJ2-3 | TRBV10-1 | TRBD2 | NA | CASSPSGGPRYF | TGCGCCAGCAGTCCTAGCGGGGGCCCGCGGTATTTT
TRBJ2-7 | TRBV5-6 | NA | NA | CASSPRFSPTPYEQYF | TGTGCCAGCAGCCCCAGGTTCTCCCCGACCCCCTACGAGCAGTACTTC
TRBJ1-2 | TRBV5-1 | NA | NA | CASRHWAQGTRSYGYTF | TGCGCCAGCAGGCATTGGGCCCAGGGGACAAGGAGCTATGGCTACACCTTC
TRBJ2-3 | TRBV9 | NA | once | CASTSGFSTDTQYF | TGTGCCAGCACCAGCGGCTTTAGCACAGATACGCAGTATTTT
TRBJ1-2 | TRBV25-1 | TRBD1 | many | CASSEGTGAGYGYTF | TGTGCCAGCAGTGAGGGGACAGGTGCCGGCTATGGCTACACCTTC
TRBJ2-2 | TRBV30 | NA | NA | CAWTPQDTGELFF | TGTGCCTGGACCCCGCAGGACACCGGGGAGCTGTTTTTT
TRBJ1-1 | TRBV12-3/TRBV12-4 | TRBD1 | NA | CASSLTGQGAFF | TGTGCCAGCAGTTTGACGGGACAGGGAGCTTTCTTT
TRBJ1-1 | TRBV30 | NA | NA | CAWSRGGGTEAFF | TGTGCCTGGAGTAGGGGGGGTGGAACTGAAGCTTTCTTT
TRBJ1-4 | TRBV5-1 | TRBD1 | NA | CASSATGPPVKNEKLFF | TGCGCCAGCAGCGCGACAGGGCCCCCAGTAAAAAATGAAAAACTGTTTTTT
TRBJ1-2 | TRBV7-2 | NA | NA | CASSSRVVGNYGYTF | TGTGCCAGCAGCTCCAGGGTCGTGGGGAACTATGGCTACACCTTC
TRBJ2-1 | TRBV5-4 | TRBD2 | NA | CASSRPGLAGGEQFF | TGTGCCAGCAGCCGACCGGGACTAGCGGGGGGTGAGCAGTTCTTC
TRBJ2-3 | TRBV6-2/TRBV6-3 | TRBD2 | NA | CASSKLAGSTDTQYF | TGTGCCAGCAGTAAACTAGCGGGGAGCACAGATACGCAGTATTTT
TRBJ1-4 | TRBV14 | TRBD1 | NA | CASSQIRDRGQNEKLFF | TGTGCCAGCAGCCAGATCCGGGACAGGGGCCAAAATGAAAAACTGTTTTTT
TRBJ2-3 | TRBV7-8 | TRBD2 | NA | CASSPQRGGIVTQYF | TGTGCCAGCAGCCCTCAGAGGGGAGGGATAGTGACGCAGTATTTT
TRBJ2-7 | TRBV3-1/TRBV3-2 | NA | few | CASSQGAQTYEQYF | TGTGCCAGCAGCCAAGGGGCGCAAACCTACGAGCAGTACTTC
TRBJ1-4 | TRBV7-2 | TRBD1 | NA | CASSLRQGINEKLFF | TGTGCCAGCAGCTTGAGACAGGGGATAAACGAAAAACTGTTTTTT
TRBJ1-6 | TRBV11-1 | TRBD1 | NA | CASSLRTGTGWSPLHF | TGTGCCAGCAGCTTAAGAACCGGGACAGGGTGGTCACCCCTCCACTTT
TRBJ1-4 | TRBV6-1 | NA | NA | CASSEGGGVEKLFF | TGTGCCAGCAGTGAGGGGGGGGGAGTTGAAAAACTGTTTTTT
TRBJ1-6 | TRBV5-1 | NA | NA | CASSSNIGSSPLHF | TGCGCCAGCAGCTCCAACATTGGCAGTTCACCCCTCCACTTT
TRBJ2-3 | TRBV25-1 | TRBD1 | NA | CASSGDRGTDTQYF | TGTGCCAGCAGTGGGGACAGGGGAACAGATACGCAGTATTTT
TRBJ2-7 | TRBV7-8 | TRBD1 | NA | CASSSGQGDYEQYF | TGTGCCAGCAGCTCGGGACAGGGCGACTACGAGCAGTACTTC
TRBJ2-2 | TRBV7-3 | NA | few | CASSLLGTANTGELFF | TGTGCCAGCAGCTTATTAGGTACAGCGAACACCGGGGAGCTGTTTTTT
TRBJ2-2 | TRBV20-1 | TRBD1 | NA | CSASLGQANTGELFF | TGCAGTGCTAGTCTCGGACAGGCGAACACCGGGGAGCTGTTTTTT
TRBJ1-3 | TRBV18 | NA | NA | CASSPGAPPGNTIYF | TGTGCCAGCTCACCAGGGGCGCCCCCTGGAAACACCATATATTTT
TRBJ2-7 | TRBV7-9 | NA | NA | CASQGGGTYEQYF | TGTGCCAGCCAAGGGGGAGGGACCTACGAGCAGTACTTC
TRBJ1-1 | TRBV6-2/TRBV6-3 | TRBD1 | NA | CASSPHTGANTEAFF | TGTGCCAGCAGTCCCCACACAGGGGCGAACACTGAAGCTTTCTTT
TRBJ1-2 | TRBV7-9 | TRBD1 | NA | CASSLAQGATPSNYGYTF | TGTGCCAGCAGCTTAGCGCAGGGGGCGACCCCTTCTAACTATGGCTACACCTTC
TRBJ1-2 | TRBV10-3 | NA | NA | CAISESRAGANYGYTF | TGTGCCATCAGTGAGTCGCGGGCGGGGGCCAACTATGGCTACACCTTC
TRBJ2-4 | TRBV10-2 | TRBD2 | NA | CASSAGGGGDIQYF | TGCGCCAGCAGTGCCGGGGGGGGCGGTGACATTCAGTACTTC
TRBJ1-3 | TRBV27 | TRBD1 | NA | CASSLRARTGSSGNTIYF | TGTGCCAGCAGTTTAAGGGCTCGGACAGGGAGCTCTGGAAACACCATATATTTT
TRBJ2-7 | TRBV3-1/TRBV3-2 | NA | NA | CASSPRQAPSYEQYF | TGTGCCAGCAGCCCCAGACAGGCGCCGTCCTACGAGCAGTACTTC
TRBJ2-6 | TRBV27 | TRBD1 | NA | CASSTGQGPRSGANVLTF | TGTGCCAGCAGTACCGGACAGGGCCCCCGCTCTGGGGCCAACGTCCTGACTTTC
TRBJ1-2 | TRBV19 | TRBD1 | NA | CASSSNRGGSYGYTF | TGTGCCAGTAGTAGTAACAGGGGAGGTAGCTATGGCTACACCTTC
TRBJ2-7 | TRBV19 | TRBD1 | NA | CAKGGQWPARNEQYF | TGTGCCAAAGGGGGCCAGTGGCCTGCTCGTAACGAGCAGTACTTC
TRBJ2-6 | TRBV7-3 | TRBD1 | NA | CASSLGARTGYYSGANVLTF | TGTGCCAGCAGCTTAGGGGCCCGGACAGGATACTACTCTGGGGCCAACGTCCTGACTTTC
TRBJ2-3 | TRBV6-6 | TRBD2 | NA | CASSAGGPPLADTQYF | TGTGCCAGCAGTGCGGGGGGTCCCCCCCTGGCAGATACGCAGTATTTT
TRBJ1-6 | TRBV5-4 | TRBD1 | once | CASSQTGTYNSPLHF | TGTGCCAGCAGCCAGACAGGGACCTATAATTCACCCCTCCACTTT
TRBJ2-1 | TRBV11-2 | TRBD1 | NA | CASSFGTGGYDEQFF | TGTGCCAGCAGCTTTGGGACAGGGGGCTATGATGAGCAGTTCTTC
TRBJ2-2 | TRBV6-4 | TRBD1 | once | CASSGTGGTGELFF | TGTGCCAGCAGTGGTACAGGGGGCACCGGGGAGCTGTTTTTT